This entry lists 22 T cell receptor beta chains sequenced from one sample in a study of Ad26.COV2.S vaccination and SARS-CoV-2 variants. Repertoires were generated with immunoSEQ multiplex PCR, while TCRdb's copy carries only in-frame clones and drops some. The table has 350,000 to 400,000 clones, less than 90% seen once. Documented treatment: roughly 19 received Ad26.COV2.S at low or high dose, single or two shots; 5 received placebo; per-sample allocation not given. At day 63 after the first vaccine or placebo injection, samples were drawn. This specimen consisted of peripheral blood, obtained in a trial of Ad26.COV2.S vaccine versus placebo. These receptor sequences come from a person between 18 and 65 years old who received the Ad26.COV2.S COVID-19 vaccine or a placebo.

The V gene is TRBV27, the J gene TRBJ2-7; D may be TRBD2 (5 bases). Looked up from germline, CDR1 is MNHEY and CDR2 is SMNVEV (reference sequence). V was pared by 4 bases and J by 0 bases, with 10 bases between. CDR3 length equals 14 residues. Here the CDR3 DNA reads TGTGCCAGCAGTTCCTACCGGGACTCCTACGAGCAGTACTTC. Its protein is CASSSYRDSYEQYF.

The rearrangement links TRBV6-5 to TRBJ2-7, with TRBD1 identical over 7 bases. Per the germline V gene, CDR1 is MNHEY and CDR2 is SVGAGI. This CDR3 region has 15 residues. The V gene end was trimmed by 5 bases and the J gene end by 2 bases; junction bases not matched to a gene: 9. Here the CDR3 reads CASSPYGQDPYEQYF. As DNA, the CDR3 is TGTGCCAGCAGTCCCTATGGACAGGACCCCTACGAGCAGTACTTC.

V gene TRBV10-3 combines with J gene TRBJ2-2; TRBD1 matches 7 bases. The V gene's germline CDR1 is ENHRY and CDR2 SYGVKD. Unmatched junction bases numbered 5, after V lost 4 bases and J lost 0 bases. The CDR3 loop spans 16 amino acids. DNA for the CDR3: TGTGCCATCAGTGGATGGCAGGGGGCGAACACCGGGGAGCTGTTTTTT. Amino acids: CAISGWQGANTGELFF.

About this clone itself: The identical CDR3 is also encoded by other nucleotide sequences in the sample. J is TRBJ1-1 and V is TRBV20-1; D gene uncertain. The CDR3 consists of 12 residues. The germline V gene encodes CDR1 DFQATT and CDR2 SNEGSKA (reference sequence). The germline V and J ends were trimmed by 3 bases and 1 base, with 6 bases remaining between them. As DNA, the CDR3 is TGCAGTGCTAGTAGAGCGAACACTGAAGCTTTCTTT. The encoded protein is CSASRANTEAFF.

Here the CDR3 reads CASSQVGQGGYGYTF. The CDR3 DNA follows: TGCGCCAGCAGCCAAGTTGGGCAGGGCGGCTATGGCTACACCTTC. The rearrangement uses TRBV4-1 and TRBJ1-2, with D perhaps TRBD1 (5 bases). The germline V gene has CDR1 MGHRA and CDR2 YSYEKL. This CDR3 spans 15 amino acids. The germline V and J ends were trimmed by 1 base and 4 bases, with 13 bases remaining between them.

This chain joins TRBV5-1 and TRBJ2-7, with 7 bases fitting TRBD1. CDR1 and CDR2 (germline): SGHRS, YFSETQ. The CDR3 covers 14 residues. After removal of 3 bases from V and 0 bases from J, the junction contained 3 bases not matched to a gene. The CDR3 loop reads CASSSGTASYEQYF. The CDR3 coding sequence is TGCGCCAGCAGCTCCGGGACAGCCTCCTACGAGCAGTACTTC.

The chain uses TRBV5-1 and TRBJ1-1, with TRBD1 matching 11 bases. Trimming at V came to 0 bases and at J to 10 bases, leaving 5 bases not matched to a gene. This CDR3 comprises 14 residues. CDR1 is SGHRS, CDR2 YFSETQ, per germline. CDR3 nucleotides: TGCGCCAGCAGCTTGGACCCCGGGACAGGGGGAGCTTTCTTT. This translates into CASSLDPGTGGAFF.

The rearrangement links TRBV2 to TRBJ1-3; tentative D call: TRBD1 (6 bases). CDR1 SNHLY and CDR2 FYNNEI come from the germline V gene. The V end lost 5 bases, the J end lost 3 bases, and 17 bases lay between the germline ends. The length of the CDR3 is 16 residues. The CDR3 reads CASSMGVQGGGNTIYF. Here the CDR3 DNA reads TGTGCCAGCAGTATGGGGGTACAGGGCGGTGGAAACACCATATATTTT.

This clone has just one count. The chain links TRBV27 to TRBJ1-1, with a possible D match to TRBD1 (5 bases). The CDR3 has 14 amino acids. V gave up 6 bases and J gave up 1 base, with 12 bases separating them. The germline V gene encodes CDR1 MNHEY and CDR2 SMNVEV (reference sequence). Written as DNA, the CDR3 is TGTGCCAGCAGACCCGGGACGGAGAACACTGAAGCTTTCTTT. Its protein product is CASRPGTENTEAFF.

V usage is TRBV27 and J usage is TRBJ1-1; D is perhaps TRBD1 (6 bases). This CDR3 has 13 residues. V dropped 11 bases and J dropped 2 bases, with 15 bases sitting between them. Germline values: CDR1 MNHEY, CDR2 SMNVEV (reference sequence). The chain's CDR3 is CAQRGTDNTEAFF. CDR3 DNA sequence: TGTGCCCAGAGGGGGACTGATAACACTGAAGCTTTCTTT.

In its sample, this clone was seen once. The chain has TRBV2 and TRBJ1-4; 7 nucleotides align to TRBD1. V was clipped by 10 bases and J by 10 bases; unmatched bases: 15. CDR1 is SNHLY and CDR2 is FYNNEI in the germline V gene. This CDR3 has 14 residues. The CDR3: CAKQDDRDAGKLFF. The CDR3 DNA reads as TGTGCCAAGCAAGACGACAGGGACGCGGGAAAACTGTTTTTT.

This sequence joins TRBV5-4 and TRBJ1-1; D gene ambiguous. This CDR3 region has 15 residues. The ends were cut back, 4 bases at V and 2 bases at J, with 15 bases in the middle. Germline loops: CDR1 SGHNT, CDR2 YYREEE (reference sequence). The CDR3 reads CASSQSLQENTEAFF. In DNA form, the CDR3 reads TGTGCCAGCAGCCAGAGTCTGCAGGAAAACACTGAAGCTTTCTTT.

This clone showed up just a few times. V usage is TRBV5-4 and J usage is TRBJ1-6; 7 bases are a match to TRBD1. Trimming removed 0 bases from V and 12 bases from J; junction bases left unmatched: 9. This CDR3 comprises 15 residues. Germline V gives CDR1 SGHNT, CDR2 YYREEE (reference sequence). In DNA, the CDR3 is TGTGCCAGCAGCTTGGAAGACAGGGAGGGTGGACCCCTCCACTTT. Translated: CASSLEDREGGPLHF.

The V gene is TRBV7-8, the J gene TRBJ2-7; TRBD1 matches at 7 bases. V shed 3 bases and J 3 bases; nucleotides not matched to a gene: 5. From germline, CDR1 is SGHVS and CDR2 FQNEAQ. This CDR3 spans 14 amino acids. DNA for the CDR3: TGTGCCAGCAGCTTTGGGACAGTGAGCTACGAGCAGTACTTC. Residues: CASSFGTVSYEQYF.

This chain connects TRBV29-1 to TRBJ2-5; 11 positions match TRBD1. V was clipped by 7 bases and J by 4 bases; unmatched bases: 5. The CDR3 is 13 amino acids. Looked up from germline, CDR1 is SQVTM and CDR2 is ANQGSEA. CDR3 residues: CSDTGQGVETQYF. DNA for the CDR3: TGCAGCGACACGGGACAGGGGGTAGAGACCCAGTACTTC.

The chain links TRBV20-1 to TRBJ2-1; perhaps TRBD2 as D (5 bases). This CDR3 region has 14 residues. CDR1 is DFQATT and CDR2 is SNEGSKA in the germline V gene (reference sequence). V dropped 6 bases and J dropped 2 bases, with 14 bases sitting between them. In DNA form, the CDR3 reads TGCAGTGCCAGTCTGGGGAGCGCCTACAATGAGCAGTTCTTC. Protein product: CSASLGSAYNEQFF.

V gene TRBV5-1 combines with J gene TRBJ2-5; no firm D call. The CDR3 sequence is 14 residues long. CDR1 is SGHRS, CDR2 YFSETQ, per germline. V lost 6 bases and J lost 1, with 13 bases in between. The CDR3 DNA reads TGCGCCAGCAAATCTGACCCCTCCCAAGAGACCCAGTACTTC. Protein sequence: CASKSDPSQETQYF.

The chain has TRBV19 and TRBJ1-2, with TRBD1 as a possible D gene (5 bases). The V and J ends lost 5 bases and 7 bases respectively, with 11 bases between them. CDR3 length: 12 residues. The germline V gene encodes CDR1 LNHDA and CDR2 SQIVND (reference sequence). CDR3 region: CASSPRVAGYTF. CDR3 coding DNA: TGTGCCAGTAGTCCCAGGGTCGCTGGCTACACCTTC.

V is TRBV25-1 and J is TRBJ1-2; a possible D gene is TRBD1 (6 bases). Per the germline V gene, CDR1 is MGHDK and CDR2 is SYGVNS. V lost 5 bases to trimming and J lost 10 bases, with 17 bases between them. This CDR3 region has 13 residues. Written as DNA, the CDR3 is TGTGCCAGCAGTTCCAGACAGGTTAGGGTCTACACCTTC. Its translation is CASSSRQVRVYTF.

As DNA, the CDR3 is TGTGCCAGCAGCTTGGACTTAGGGGCCACTGAAGCTTTCTTT. Amino acids: CASSLDLGATEAFF. The rearrangement links TRBV5-4 to TRBJ1-1; possible D gene TRBD1, 5 bases. In germline, CDR1 is SGHNT, CDR2 YYREEE (reference sequence). Trimming stripped 0 bases from V and 4 bases from J, with 10 bases between. This CDR3 comprises 14 residues.

V is TRBV19 and J is TRBJ1-1, with D unresolved. Trimming took off 11 bases at V and 1 base at J, with 14 bases between the two ends. Germline V gene lookup returns CDR1 LNHDA and CDR2 SQIVND (reference sequence). CDR3 length: 13 residues. The CDR3 loop is CASRRVPNTEAFF. Here the CDR3 DNA reads TGTGCCTCCAGAAGGGTTCCGAACACTGAAGCTTTCTTT.

CDR3 amino acids: CASSAKKNRVTNEKLFF. DNA for the CDR3: TGTGCCAGCAGCGCAAAAAAAAACAGGGTAACTAATGAAAAACTGTTTTTT. The chain couples TRBV5-4 to TRBJ1-4; possibly TRBD1 for D (6 bases). Germline CDR1 and CDR2: SGHNT and YYREEE (reference sequence). The V end lost 4 bases, the J end lost 1 base, and 17 bases lay between the germline ends. CDR3 length: 17 residues. Complete variable domain (other parts from reference TRBV5-4 and TRBJ1-4): ETGVTQSPTHLIKTRGQQVTLRCSSQSGHNTVSWYQQALGQGPQFIFQYYREEENGRGNFPPRFSGLQFPNYSSELNVNALELDDSALYLCASSAKKNRVTNEKLFFGSGTQLSVL.